This T cell receptor (beta chain) was sequenced for a study of immune evolution from preneoplasia to lung adenocarcinoma. Study-level results: KRAS-mutant nodules had the highest T cell clonality. Normal lung had highest clonality; later lesions appeared denser, more diverse.

CDR1 and CDR2 from the germline V gene are SGHAT and FQNNGV. V lost 5 bases to trimming and J lost 6 bases, with 10 bases between them. The CDR3 is 13 residues long. Two lung cancer pathologists independently confirmed each histologic diagnosis. Some clones are missing from TCRdb's copy, which holds only in-frame ones; the method was immunoSEQ multiplex PCR. Of some 5,100 clones listed, around three quarters are singletons. With respect to this clone: No antigen is known for it.

V is TRBV11-2 and J is TRBJ2-2; D is possibly TRBD2 (6 bases). The source material was FFPE minimally invasive lung adenocarcinoma tissue. The source is a person between 60 and 79 years old with lung adenocarcinoma. The CDR3 DNA is TGTGCCAGCAGCCGCGGGGCGTCCGGGGAGCTGTTTTTT. Its translation is CASSRGASGELFF.